These 20 T cell receptor beta chains originate from one sample sequenced in a study of blood T cells in healthy people across ages. PCR was performed a second time for roughly 7 to 11 cycles using a sample-barcoded 5' primer and a J-beta primer mix. TCRdb analysed the 5' RACE reads with MiXCR anew, one entry per CDR3 protein. Counted here are about 670,000 distinct CDR3 sequences, around 50% occurring once; the ten biggest clones make up roughly 14%. The source material was blood. These receptors originate from an elderly woman in good health.

This chain joins TRBV6-1 and TRBJ2-5, with D perhaps being TRBD1 or TRBD2 (6 bases each). V lost 6 bases and J lost 1, with 12 bases in between. This CDR3 has 14 residues. Germline CDR1 and CDR2: MNHNS and SASEGT. The CDR3 protein is CASREGHTQETQYF. In DNA, the CDR3 is TGTGCCAGCAGGGAGGGACACACCCAAGAGACCCAGTACTTC.

V is TRBV3-1 and J is TRBJ2-7; 9 bases agree with TRBD1. V gave up 0 bases and J gave up 11 bases; unmatched junction bases: 11. The CDR3 spans 15 residues. The germline V gene encodes CDR1 LGHDT and CDR2 YNNKEL (reference sequence). CDR3 in amino acids: CASSQDGTGFSAKYF. CDR3 DNA sequence: TGTGCCAGCAGCCAAGATGGGACAGGGTTTTCGGCGAAGTACTTC.

The chain combines TRBV29-1 with TRBJ1-1; D ambiguous. Trimming took off 4 bases at V and 1 base at J, with 10 bases between the two ends. From germline, CDR1 is SQVTM and CDR2 ANQGSEA. The CDR3 has 13 residues. CDR3 region: CSVVDTGNTEAFF. CDR3 DNA sequence: TGCAGCGTTGTCGACACCGGGAACACTGAAGCTTTCTTT.

In the case of this clonotype: The junction does not match germline at one end; this may be a read error. This chain connects TRBV5-1 to TRBJ2-1; D remains ambiguous. This CDR3 contains 13 residues. Germline V CDR1 and CDR2: SGHRS, YFSETQ. In nucleotides, the CDR3 is TGCGCCGGCAGCTTGGGTACATGGAATGAGCAGTTCTTC. It yields the protein CAGSLGTWNEQFF.

The chain joins TRBV6-6 to TRBJ1-2; D is uncertain. This CDR3 has 15 amino acids. Trimming pared 2 bases from V and 1 base from J, leaving 11 bases between. CDR1 is MNHNY and CDR2 is SVGAGI in the germline V gene (reference sequence). Here the CDR3 reads CASSYAAAGNYGYTF. CDR3 DNA: TGTGCCAGCAGTTACGCGGCGGCCGGTAACTATGGCTACACCTTC.

With regard to this clonotype: A single base separates this from a much larger clone, so it may be a read error. The V gene is TRBV4-2, the J gene TRBJ2-3; TRBD2 agrees at 12 bases. The germline V gene has CDR1 LGHNA and CDR2 YNFKEQ. This CDR3 region has 16 residues. Losses at the gene ends were 3 bases for V and 7 bases for J; bases not matched to a gene: 8. CDR3 residues: CASSHPSGGAANTQYF. CDR3 nucleotides: TGTGCCAGCAGCCACCCTAGCGGGGGGGCCGCAAATACGCAGTATTTT.

The gene calls are TRBV12-5 and TRBJ1-2; D is possibly TRBD1 (5 bases). V lost 2 bases, J lost 4 bases, and 11 bases lay in between. Germline V CDR1 and CDR2: LGHNT, FRNRAP. This CDR3 spans 14 amino acids. The CDR3 nucleotides are TGTGCTAGTGGTTTGACCGGGACGGCCTATGGCTACACCTTC. Amino acids: CASGLTGTAYGYTF.

This clonotype was counted between two and nine times. This chain uses TRBV20-1 with TRBJ2-5; 10 bases agree with TRBD2. Germline V gives CDR1 DFQATT, CDR2 SNEGSKA (reference sequence). Germline trimming cut 5 bases from V and 4 bases from J; bases unmatched to any gene: 10. The CDR3 contains 15 residues. In nucleotides, the CDR3 is TGCAGTGCTCTCATAGCGGGAGGAAGGAGAGAGACCCAGTACTTC. Protein product: CSALIAGGRRETQYF.

This clonotype was detected a few times. The chain carries TRBV27 and TRBJ2-4; 10 bases fit TRBD1. The V gene end was trimmed by 2 bases and the J gene end by 6 bases; junction bases not matched to a gene: 4. CDR3 length: 15 residues. Germline lookup yields CDR1 MNHEY and CDR2 SMNVEV (reference sequence). CDR3 in amino acids: CASSLVGTGANIQYF. DNA for the CDR3: TGTGCCAGCAGTTTAGTTGGGACAGGGGCAAACATTCAGTACTTC.

This clonotype was counted at least ten times. The V call is TRBV7-8, the J call TRBJ2-3; TRBD2 is a possible D gene (6 bases). The germline CDR1 and CDR2 sequences are SGHVS and FQNEAQ. This CDR3 comprises 15 residues. V lost 5 bases and J 2 bases, leaving 14 bases between the germline ends. CDR3 protein: CASSGRDLTTDTQYF. CDR3 bases: TGTGCCAGCAGCGGGCGGGACTTGACCACAGATACGCAGTATTTT.

This clonotype has a single count. The chain recombines TRBV12-3 or TRBV12-4 with TRBJ2-3; TRBD1 matches at 8 bases. V lost 3 bases to trimming and J lost 2 bases; unmatched junction nucleotides: 4. The CDR3 totals 15 residues. CDR3 sequence (DNA): TGTGCCAGCAGTTTTCAGGGGGCCCCCACAGATACGCAGTATTTT. It encodes CASSFQGAPTDTQYF.

There are many counts of this clonotype. J is TRBJ1-2 and V is TRBV27; tentatively, D is TRBD1 (5 bases). V was clipped by 6 bases and J by 5 bases, with 19 bases between them. Per the germline V gene, CDR1 is MNHEY and CDR2 is SMNVEV (reference sequence). This CDR3 contains 15 residues. DNA for the CDR3: TGTGCCAGCAGGCCCCAAGGACGGACAAATTATGGCTACACCTTC. Translation: CASRPQGRTNYGYTF.

The chain carries TRBV19 and TRBJ2-7; D is unresolved. The CDR3 totals 13 residues. V was cut by 1 base and J by 3 bases, with 7 bases left in between. Germline CDR1 and CDR2: LNHDA and SQIVND (reference sequence). CDR3: CASSIGGDYEQYF. CDR3 DNA sequence: TGTGCCAGTAGTATAGGTGGCGACTACGAGCAGTACTTC.

This clonotype was found many times. A read error is possible here, since a much larger clone lies one base away. The chain recombines TRBV7-2 with TRBJ2-1, with no clear D. The DNA end is more similar to TRBJ2-7, so the J call may be wrong. The CDR3 is 15 amino acids. Germline assignment: CDR1 SGHTA and CDR2 FQGNSA. CDR3 DNA sequence: TGTGCCAGCAGCTCCGCCGCCTCCTCCTACAATGAGCAGTACTTC. This encodes CASSSAASSYNEQYF.

This clonotype was recorded at least ten times. The chain carries TRBV5-1 and TRBJ2-3; D is ambiguous. The V end was cut by 5 bases, the J end by 0 bases, with 4 bases between. The CDR3 sequence is 12 residues long. Germline CDR1 SGHRS, CDR2 YFSETQ. CDR3 in amino acids: CASRYSTDTQYF. The CDR3 DNA follows: TGCGCCAGCAGGTACAGCACAGATACGCAGTATTTT.

This clonotype occurred many times. V gene TRBV2 combines with J gene TRBJ1-5; perhaps TRBD1 as D (6 bases). Per the germline V gene, CDR1 is SNHLY and CDR2 is FYNNEI. Trimming pared 3 bases from V and 4 bases from J, leaving 13 bases between. The CDR3 has 15 amino acids. The CDR3 nucleotides are TGTGCCAGCAGTGAGTTAAGTACAGGGAATCAGCCCCAGCATTTT. It specifies CASSELSTGNQPQHF.

The table lists this clonotype with many counts. The V gene is TRBV24-1, the J gene TRBJ2-3; D unclear. Germline V lookup: CDR1 KGHDR, CDR2 SFDVKD. V lost 4 bases and J lost 4, with 8 bases in between. There are 13 residues in the CDR3. The CDR3 here is CATSDPVPDTQYF. CDR3 nucleotides: TGTGCCACCAGTGACCCAGTCCCAGATACGCAGTATTTT.

A note on this clonotype: The CDR3 end shows no conserved phenylalanine or tryptophan, and so a read error is likely. V is TRBV9 and J is TRBJ2-1, with D possibly being TRBD1 (5 bases). The CDR3 is made up of 13 amino acids. Germline V gene data show CDR1 as SGDLS and CDR2 as YYNGEE. V was trimmed by 0 bases and J by 9 bases, leaving 10 bases between them. The chain's CDR3 is CASSVVRGGEQFL. CDR3 nucleotide sequence: TGTGCCAGCAGCGTAGTAAGGGGCGGTGAGCAGTTCTTG.

The gene calls are TRBV20-1 and TRBJ1-5; D unresolved. Per the germline V gene, CDR1 is DFQATT and CDR2 is SNEGSKA (reference sequence). V was shortened by 3 bases and J by 2 bases, with 11 bases between the two germline ends. This CDR3 contains 14 residues. The CDR3 loop reads CSASPNGGNQPQHF. DNA of the CDR3: TGCAGTGCTAGCCCAAACGGGGGCAATCAGCCCCAGCATTTT.

In this sample, this clonotype turned up many times. The V call is TRBV27, the J call TRBJ2-3; maybe TRBD1 (5 bases). Germline V gene sequence: CDR1 MNHEY, CDR2 SMNVEV (reference sequence). Trimming stripped 8 bases from V and 7 bases from J, with 10 bases between. The CDR3 contains 11 residues. CDR3 protein: CASVGAYTQYF. CDR3 nucleotides: TGTGCCAGCGTAGGGGCATATACGCAGTATTTT.